These 4 T cell receptor beta chains were all obtained from the same sample, sequenced in a study of shared clonotypes between healthy human individuals. Here immunoSEQ multiplex PCR was the method, and the copy in TCRdb shows in-frame clones only, minus some. The table lists 950,000 to 1,300,000 clones, about 80% of them singletons. The specimen was memory CD4+ T cells sorted from blood. This sample's subset: CD45RA-negative fraction. The source of these receptors is a man younger than 35 in good health.

The J gene is TRBJ2-1, the V gene TRBV7-2, with 7 bases fitting TRBD2. Germline-derived CDR1 and CDR2 are SGHTA and FQGNSA. This CDR3 is built from 19 residues. With V trimmed by 1 base and J by 5 bases, 17 bases remained unmatched. Written as DNA, the CDR3 is TGTGCCAGCAGCTTAGTTACCATTACCTCTAGCGGCAAAAACAATGAGCAGTTCTTC. It translates to CASSLVTITSSGKNNEQFF.

The chain combines TRBV2 with TRBJ2-3, with 11 bases aligning to TRBD1. CDR1 and CDR2 from the germline V gene are SNHLY and FYNNEI. The V and J ends lost 8 bases and 5 bases, in that order; junction bases with no gene match: 3. The CDR3 has 13 amino acids. The CDR3 loop is CASGGQGGDTQYF. CDR3 sequence (DNA): TGTGCCAGCGGGGGACAGGGGGGAGATACGCAGTATTTT.

The V and J genes are TRBV7-9 and TRBJ2-1; 12 bases fit TRBD2. V shed 6 bases, J shed 9 bases, and the junction held 12 bases outside the gene matches. The CDR3 contains 16 residues. Germline V gene sequence: CDR1 SEHNR, CDR2 FQNEAQ (reference sequence). The CDR3 protein is CASSSTQTSGRGEQFF. The DNA for the CDR3 is TGTGCCAGCAGTTCAACTCAGACTAGCGGGAGAGGTGAGCAGTTCTTC.

In this sample, this clone turned up once. The CDR3 bases are TGTGCCAGCAGTCCCAGGGGGCCTCGTAACTATGGCTACACCTTC. Translating it yields CASSPRGPRNYGYTF. This chain uses TRBV6-5 with TRBJ1-2; TRBD1 agrees at 8 bases. The CDR3 is 15 amino acids. With V trimmed by 5 bases and J by 1 base, 6 bases remained unmatched. Germline-derived CDR1 and CDR2 are MNHEY and SVGAGI.